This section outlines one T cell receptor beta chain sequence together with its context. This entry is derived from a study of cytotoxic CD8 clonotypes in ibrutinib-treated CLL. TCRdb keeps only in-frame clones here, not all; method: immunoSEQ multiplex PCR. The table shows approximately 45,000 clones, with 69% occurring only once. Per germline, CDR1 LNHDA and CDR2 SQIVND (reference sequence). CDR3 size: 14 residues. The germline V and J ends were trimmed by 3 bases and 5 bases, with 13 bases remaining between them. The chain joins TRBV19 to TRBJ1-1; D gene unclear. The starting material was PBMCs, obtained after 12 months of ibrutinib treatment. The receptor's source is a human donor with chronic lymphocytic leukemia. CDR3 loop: CASSIDPSGTEAFF. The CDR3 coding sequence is TGTGCCAGTAGTATCGACCCATCAGGAACTGAAGCTTTCTTT. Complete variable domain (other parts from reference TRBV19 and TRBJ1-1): DGGITQSPKYLFRKEGQNVTLSCEQNLNHDAMYWYRQDPGQGLRLIYYSQIVNDFQKGDIAEGYSVSREKKESFPLTVTSAQKNPTAFYLCASSIDPSGTEAFFGQGTRLTVV.